A single sample gave rise to the 17 T cell receptor beta chains below, sequenced in a study of OX40 agonist ivuxolimab in advanced cancers. TCRdb's table, derived via immunoSEQ multiplex PCR, lists solely in-frame clones and lacks some. The sample lists about 83,000 clones; around nine tenths were seen once. This sample comprised CD4+ or CD8+ T cells sorted from blood, obtained in a trial of the OX40 agonist ivuxolimab. The receptors were sampled from an adult with an advanced solid tumor such as melanoma, head and neck, liver or kidney cancer.

V gene TRBV10-3 combines with J gene TRBJ2-7; D call uncertain. Trimming pared 5 bases from V and 4 bases from J, leaving 15 bases between. Germline V lookup: CDR1 ENHRY, CDR2 SYGVKD. The CDR3 totals 14 residues. The CDR3 region is CAISPRTGAYEQYF. The CDR3 DNA sequence: TGTGCCATCAGTCCGAGGACCGGAGCTTACGAGCAGTACTTC.

This clone came up a few times. In nucleotides, the CDR3 is TGTGCCAGCAGCACCCCGGGGACAGGGTATAATTCACCCCTCCACTTT. Translation gives CASSTPGTGYNSPLHF. This chain links TRBV5-4 with TRBJ1-6; TRBD1 matches at 9 bases. J was trimmed by 4 bases and V by 4 bases; bases with no gene match: 6. Germline V gene lookup returns CDR1 SGHNT and CDR2 YYREEE (reference sequence). CDR3 length: 16 residues.

The chain employs TRBV5-6 and TRBJ1-1; TRBD1 is a possible D gene (6 bases). Between the trimmed V and J ends, which lost 0 bases and 0 bases, there was a span of 6 bases. CDR1 and CDR2 from the germline V gene are SGHDT and YYEEEE. The CDR3 is 14 residues long. In DNA form, the CDR3 reads TGTGCCAGCAGCTTGGGACAGGTGAACACTGAAGCTTTCTTT. It translates to CASSLGQVNTEAFF.

The chain combines TRBV6-1 with TRBJ2-1, with D perhaps TRBD2 (6 bases). Germline CDR1 and CDR2: MNHNS and SASEGT. The CDR3 loop spans 13 amino acids. V lost 3 bases to trimming and J lost 15 bases, with 18 bases between them. The CDR3 here is CASSEYPNSGVFF. Here the CDR3 DNA reads TGTGCCAGCAGTGAGTACCCTAACTCGGGAGTGTTCTTC.

This chain uses TRBV5-4 with TRBJ1-1; 9 positions agree with TRBD1. From germline, CDR1 is SGHNT and CDR2 YYREEE (reference sequence). This CDR3 region has 15 residues. J lost 3 bases, V lost 3 bases, and 6 bases had no gene match. CDR3 amino acids: CASSSKTGGDTEAFF. CDR3 nucleotide sequence: TGTGCCAGCAGCTCAAAGACAGGGGGGGACACTGAAGCTTTCTTT. Variable domain in full (rest from reference TRBV5-4 and TRBJ1-1): ETGVTQSPTHLIKTRGQQVTLRCSSQSGHNTVSWYQQALGQGPQFIFQYYREEENGRGNFPPRFSGLQFPNYSSELNVNALELDDSALYLCASSSKTGGDTEAFFGQGTRLTVV.

The chain links TRBV2 to TRBJ1-1, with 7 bases fitting TRBD1. The CDR3 has 14 residues. After removal of 4 bases from V and 2 bases from J, the junction contained 4 bases not matched to a gene. Germline values: CDR1 SNHLY, CDR2 FYNNEI. The CDR3 DNA follows: TGTGCCAGCAGTGGTCCAGGGGGTAACACTGAAGCTTTCTTT. This sequence encodes CASSGPGGNTEAFF.

This clone was seen a single time. The J gene is TRBJ2-3, the V gene TRBV5-4; D may be TRBD2 (6 bases). This CDR3 is 14 amino acids long. The V end lost 0 bases, the J end lost 3 bases, and 8 bases lay between the germline ends. Germline CDR1 SGHNT, CDR2 YYREEE (reference sequence). The CDR3 nucleotides are TGTGCCAGCAGCTTGGACCTAGCGACAGATACGCAGTATTTT. It translates to CASSLDLATDTQYF.

This clone was picked up one time. V gene TRBV28 combines with J gene TRBJ1-1, with D tentatively TRBD1 (5 bases). Germline V gene lookup returns CDR1 MDHEN and CDR2 SYDVKM. With 10 bases removed from V and 0 bases from J, the gap between germline ends came to 21 bases. The CDR3 extends over 16 amino acids. The CDR3 reads CATATATVFMNTEAFF. CDR3 bases: TGTGCCACCGCGACAGCAACCGTGTTCATGAACACTGAAGCTTTCTTT. Full variable domain (rest looked up from reference TRBV28 and TRBJ1-1): DVKVTQSSRYLVKRTGEKVFLECVQDMDHENMFWYRQDPGLGLRLIYFSYDVKMKEKGDIPEGYSVSREKKERFSLILESASTNQTSMYLCATATATVFMNTEAFFGQGTRLTVV.

The chain couples TRBV2 to TRBJ2-3; 9 nucleotides match TRBD2. Germline assignment: CDR1 SNHLY and CDR2 FYNNEI. The CDR3 loop spans 15 amino acids. Unmatched junction bases numbered 6, after V lost 5 bases and J lost 3 bases. DNA for the CDR3: TGTGCCAGCAGTTTAGCGGGAGTAGGGACAGATACGCAGTATTTT. It specifies CASSLAGVGTDTQYF.

The chain carries TRBV19 and TRBJ2-5, with no clear D. Trimming stripped 8 bases from V and 7 bases from J, with 5 bases between. The CDR3 runs 9 residues. CDR1 is LNHDA and CDR2 is SQIVND in the germline V gene (reference sequence). In nucleotides, the CDR3 is TGTGCCAGTCGAGGGACCCAGTACTTC. Protein sequence: CASRGTQYF.

This clone was recorded only once. The chain recombines TRBV7-2 with TRBJ2-3; D tentatively reads TRBD1 or TRBD2 (6 bases each). The CDR3 is made up of 16 amino acids. V shed 0 bases and J shed 1 base, with 11 bases lying between them. Germline V lookup: CDR1 SGHTA, CDR2 FQGNSA. CDR3 bases: TGTGCCAGCAGCTTAGCGCTTAGGGGGGGCACAGATACGCAGTATTTT. Amino acid sequence: CASSLALRGGTDTQYF.

The genes are TRBV5-1 and TRBJ1-1; 7 bases are a match to TRBD1. V lost 3 bases, J lost 4 bases, and 3 bases stayed unmatched. The CDR3 is 13 amino acids. Germline CDR1 reads SGHRS; CDR2 reads YFSETQ. The CDR3 is CASSSGTVTEAFF. The CDR3 coding sequence is TGCGCCAGCAGCTCCGGGACAGTCACTGAAGCTTTCTTT.

This sequence joins TRBV21-1 and TRBJ2-4. TRBV21-1 is marked as a pseudogene. This CDR3 contains 19 residues. The CDR3 nucleotides are TGTGCCAGCGGAGGGAAACAGGGATGGGTGGATGACGCCAAAAACATTCAGTACTTC. This gives the protein CASGGKQGWVDDAKNIQYF.

This clone was observed a handful of times. The CDR3 DNA is TGTGCCAGCAGCCAAGTGGACAGGCCTGAAGCTTTCTTT. Amino acid sequence: CASSQVDRPEAFF. The J gene is TRBJ1-1, the V gene TRBV4-2; 7 bases map to TRBD1. Unmatched junction bases numbered 2, after V lost 1 base and J lost 6 bases. The germline V gene encodes CDR1 LGHNA and CDR2 YNFKEQ. The CDR3 sequence is 13 residues long.

V gene TRBV19 combines with J gene TRBJ2-5; D remains unclear. V was pared by 4 bases and J by 5 bases, with 17 bases between. Germline V gene lookup returns CDR1 LNHDA and CDR2 SQIVND (reference sequence). The length of the CDR3 is 15 residues. The CDR3 region is CASSSSRRIGETQYF. Here the CDR3 DNA reads TGTGCCAGTAGTAGTTCCCGCAGAATCGGGGAGACCCAGTACTTC.

The CDR3 spells CASSTSMGGYGYTF. CDR3 DNA: TGTGCCAGTAGTACGTCGATGGGGGGCTATGGCTACACCTTC. This sequence joins TRBV19 and TRBJ1-2; tentatively, D is TRBD1 (5 bases). This CDR3 has 14 residues. V was pared by 4 bases and J by 4 bases, with 13 bases between. The germline V gene encodes CDR1 LNHDA and CDR2 SQIVND (reference sequence).

The chain has TRBV15 and TRBJ1-2, with 8 bases that match TRBD1. The germline V gene has CDR1 LNHNV and CDR2 YYDKDF (reference sequence). Trimming cost V 0 bases and J 8 bases; bases outside gene matches: 5. There are 14 residues in the CDR3. As DNA, the CDR3 is TGTGCCACCAGCAGAGACCCAGGGGGCGGAGGCTACACCTTC. It encodes CATSRDPGGGGYTF.